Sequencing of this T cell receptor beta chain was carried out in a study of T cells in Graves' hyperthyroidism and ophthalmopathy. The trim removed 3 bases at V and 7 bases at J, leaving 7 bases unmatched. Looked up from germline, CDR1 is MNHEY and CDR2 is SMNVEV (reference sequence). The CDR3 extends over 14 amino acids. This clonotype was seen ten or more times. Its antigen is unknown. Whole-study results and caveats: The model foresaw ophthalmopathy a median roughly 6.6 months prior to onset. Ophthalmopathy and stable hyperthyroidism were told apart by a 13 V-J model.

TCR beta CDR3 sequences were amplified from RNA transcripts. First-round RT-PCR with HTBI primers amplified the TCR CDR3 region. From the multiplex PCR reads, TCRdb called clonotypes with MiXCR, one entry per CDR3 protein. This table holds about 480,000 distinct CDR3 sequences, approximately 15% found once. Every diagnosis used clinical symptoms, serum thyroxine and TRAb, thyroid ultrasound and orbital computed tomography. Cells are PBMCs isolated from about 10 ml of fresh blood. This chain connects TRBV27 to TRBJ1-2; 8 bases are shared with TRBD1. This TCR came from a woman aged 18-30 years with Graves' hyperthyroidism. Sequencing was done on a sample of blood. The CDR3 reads CASSFRQGASGYTF. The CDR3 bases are TGTGCCAGCAGTTTTAGGCAGGGGGCGTCTGGCTACACCTTC.